The next 6 T cell receptor beta chains were all read from a single sample in a study of naive and memory T cell subsets. Two oligonucleotides, mixed equimolar, formed the beta constant-region primer covering TRBC1 and TRBC2. Ligated cDNA was amplified by four rounds of PCR with nested alpha and beta constant-region primers and SP2. One entry per CDR3 protein results from TCRdb running MiXCR on the UMI-ligation and nested PCR reads. The sample has some 30,000 distinct CDR3 sequences, about a fifth seen once. The sequenced material came from effector memory CD4+ T cells from blood. Indicated subset: effector memory, CD45RA- CD27-. Source of these receptors: a human donor in good health.

The chain employs TRBV20-1 and TRBJ2-1; D unresolved. This CDR3 comprises 14 residues. Germline assignment: CDR1 DFQATT and CDR2 SNEGSKA (reference sequence). Between the trimmed V and J ends, which lost 4 bases and 5 bases, there was a span of 15 bases. Here the CDR3 reads CSAKVRPLDNEQFF. In DNA, the CDR3 is TGCAGTGCTAAGGTCAGGCCGCTAGACAATGAGCAGTTCTTC.

This clonotype was found many times. The J gene is TRBJ1-1, the V gene TRBV28; D call uncertain. Trimming took 6 bases from V and 12 from J, leaving 23 bases between them. The CDR3 extends over 14 amino acids. The germline gives CDR1 MDHEN, CDR2 SYDVKM. The CDR3 protein is CASSPRSRGVETFF. Here the CDR3 DNA reads TGTGCCAGCAGCCCCCGATCCCGCGGGGTCGAGACTTTCTTT.

The chain has TRBV7-2 and TRBJ2-7; 7 nucleotides line up with TRBD1. Germline CDR1 SGHTA, CDR2 FQGNSA. V trimming: 1 base; J trimming: 12 bases; junction bases outside the gene matches: 9. CDR3 size: 13 residues. CDR3 region: CASSLEGSGGPYF. In DNA form, the CDR3 reads TGTGCCAGCAGCTTAGAGGGTTCAGGGGGACCGTACTTC.

The chain joins TRBV7-2 to TRBJ2-7; D gene unclear. Trimming removed 5 bases from V and 0 bases from J, with 17 bases in between. The CDR3 runs 16 residues. Germline V lookup: CDR1 SGHTA, CDR2 FQGNSA. CDR3 loop: CASSHQATRGSYEQYF. In nucleotides, the CDR3 is TGTGCCAGCAGCCACCAGGCCACCCGAGGCTCCTACGAGCAGTACTTC.

V usage is TRBV28 and J usage is TRBJ2-1, with 10 nucleotides matching TRBD2. V shed 5 bases and J 7 bases; nucleotides not matched to a gene: 8. Germline loops: CDR1 MDHEN, CDR2 SYDVKM. The CDR3 runs to 15 residues. The CDR3 spells CASSPSSGSRNEQFF. CDR3 sequence (DNA): TGTGCCAGCAGTCCCTCTAGCGGGAGTCGGAATGAGCAGTTCTTC.

This clonotype has just a few counts. A read error may account for a junction end that differs from germline. This chain links TRBV7-7 with TRBJ2-5; TRBD2 agrees at 12 bases. Per germline, CDR1 SSHAT and CDR2 FNYEAQ (reference sequence). This CDR3 is built from 15 residues. As DNA, the CDR3 is TGTGCTAGCAGCTTAACTAGCGGGAGGTTAGAGACCCAGTACTTC. Translated, it gives CASSLTSGRLETQYF.